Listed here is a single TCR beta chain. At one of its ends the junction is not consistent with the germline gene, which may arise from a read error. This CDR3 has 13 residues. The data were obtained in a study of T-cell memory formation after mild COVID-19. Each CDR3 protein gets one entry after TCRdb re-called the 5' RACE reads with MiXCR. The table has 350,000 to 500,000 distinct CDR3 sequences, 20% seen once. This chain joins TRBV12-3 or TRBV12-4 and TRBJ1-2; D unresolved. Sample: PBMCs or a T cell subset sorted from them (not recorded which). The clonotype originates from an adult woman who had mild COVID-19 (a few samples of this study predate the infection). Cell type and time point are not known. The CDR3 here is CASSFGQGEALAF. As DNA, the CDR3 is TGTGCCAGCAGTTTTGGCCAAGGAGAAGCCCTCGCCTTC.